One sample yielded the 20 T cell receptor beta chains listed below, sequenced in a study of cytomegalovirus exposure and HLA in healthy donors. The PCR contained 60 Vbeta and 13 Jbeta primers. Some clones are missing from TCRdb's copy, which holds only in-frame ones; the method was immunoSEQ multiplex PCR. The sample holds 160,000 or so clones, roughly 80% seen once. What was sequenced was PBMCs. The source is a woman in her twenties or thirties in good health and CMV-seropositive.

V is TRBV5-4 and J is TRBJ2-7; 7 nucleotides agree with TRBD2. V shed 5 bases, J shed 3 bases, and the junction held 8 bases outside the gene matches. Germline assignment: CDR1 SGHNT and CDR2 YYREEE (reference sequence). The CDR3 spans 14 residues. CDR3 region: CASSIDGGYYEQYF. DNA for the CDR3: TGTGCCAGCAGTATTGACGGGGGGTACTACGAGCAGTACTTC.

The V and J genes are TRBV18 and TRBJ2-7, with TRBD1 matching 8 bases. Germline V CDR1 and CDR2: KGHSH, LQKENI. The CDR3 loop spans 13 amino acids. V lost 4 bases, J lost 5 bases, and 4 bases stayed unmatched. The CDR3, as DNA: TGTGCCAGCTCACTCCGGGACAGGAACGAGCAGTACTTC. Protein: CASSLRDRNEQYF. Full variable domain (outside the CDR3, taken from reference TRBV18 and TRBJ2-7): NAGVMQNPRHLVRRRGQEARLRCSPMKGHSHVYWYRQLPEEGLKFMVYLQKENIIDESGMPKERFSAEFPKEGPSILRIQQVVRGDSAAYFCASSLRDRNEQYFGPGTRLTVT.

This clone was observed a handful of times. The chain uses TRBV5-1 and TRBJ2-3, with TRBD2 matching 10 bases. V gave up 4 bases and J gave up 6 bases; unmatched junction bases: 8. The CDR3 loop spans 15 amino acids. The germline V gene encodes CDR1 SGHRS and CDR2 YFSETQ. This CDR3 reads CASSLGLTSGDTQYF. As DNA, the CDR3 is TGCGCCAGCAGCCTGGGACTGACTAGCGGGGATACGCAGTATTTT.

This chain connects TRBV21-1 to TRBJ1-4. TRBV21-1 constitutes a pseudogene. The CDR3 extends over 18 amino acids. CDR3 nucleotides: TGTGCCAGCAGCAAATACACCCCACAGACGGGAGTCGTTGAAAAACTGTTTTTT. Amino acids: CASSKYTPQTGVVEKLFF.

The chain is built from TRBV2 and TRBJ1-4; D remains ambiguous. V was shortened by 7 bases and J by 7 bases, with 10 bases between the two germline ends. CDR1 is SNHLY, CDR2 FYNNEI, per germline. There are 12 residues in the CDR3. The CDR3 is CASITLSEKLFF. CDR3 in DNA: TGTGCCAGCATTACCCTGAGTGAAAAACTGTTTTTT.

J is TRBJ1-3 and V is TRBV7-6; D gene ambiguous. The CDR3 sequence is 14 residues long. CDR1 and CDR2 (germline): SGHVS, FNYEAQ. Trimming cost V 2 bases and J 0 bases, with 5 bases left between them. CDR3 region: CASSLLSSGNTIYF. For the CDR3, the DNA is TGTGCCAGCAGCTTACTCTCCTCTGGAAACACCATATATTTT.

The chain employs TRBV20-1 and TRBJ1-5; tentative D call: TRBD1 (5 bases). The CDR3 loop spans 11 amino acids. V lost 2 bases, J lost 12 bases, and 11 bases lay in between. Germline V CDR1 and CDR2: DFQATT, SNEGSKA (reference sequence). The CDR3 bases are TGCAGTGCTAGAATCGGGGGTTTCCAGCATTTT. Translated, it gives CSARIGGFQHF.

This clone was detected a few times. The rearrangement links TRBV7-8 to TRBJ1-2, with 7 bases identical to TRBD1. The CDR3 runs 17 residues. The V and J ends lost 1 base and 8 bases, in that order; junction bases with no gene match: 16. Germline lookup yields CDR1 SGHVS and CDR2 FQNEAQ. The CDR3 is CASSLVFWDSSVGGYTF. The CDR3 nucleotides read TGTGCCAGCAGCTTAGTTTTCTGGGACAGTTCAGTCGGGGGCTACACCTTC.

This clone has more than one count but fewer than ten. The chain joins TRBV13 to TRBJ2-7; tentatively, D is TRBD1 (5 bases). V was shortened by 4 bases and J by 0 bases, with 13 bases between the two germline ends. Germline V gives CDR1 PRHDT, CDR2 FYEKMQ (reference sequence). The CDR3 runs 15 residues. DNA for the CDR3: TGTGCCAGCAGCTCCGCCAGGGCCAGCTCCTACGAGCAGTACTTC. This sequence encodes CASSSARASSYEQYF.

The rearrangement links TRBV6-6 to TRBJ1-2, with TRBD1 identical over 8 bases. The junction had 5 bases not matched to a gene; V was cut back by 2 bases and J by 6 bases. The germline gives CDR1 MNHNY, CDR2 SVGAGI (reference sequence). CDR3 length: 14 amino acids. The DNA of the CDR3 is TGTGCCAGCAGTTACGCAGGGGGCGCAGATGGCTACACCTTC. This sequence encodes CASSYAGGADGYTF.

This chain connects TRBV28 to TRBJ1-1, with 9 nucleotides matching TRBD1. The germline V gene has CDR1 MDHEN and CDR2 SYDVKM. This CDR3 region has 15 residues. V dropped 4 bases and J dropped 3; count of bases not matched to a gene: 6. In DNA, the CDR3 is TGTGCCAGCAGTTACAGGGGGCGCGGGGACACTGAAGCTTTCTTT. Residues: CASSYRGRGDTEAFF.

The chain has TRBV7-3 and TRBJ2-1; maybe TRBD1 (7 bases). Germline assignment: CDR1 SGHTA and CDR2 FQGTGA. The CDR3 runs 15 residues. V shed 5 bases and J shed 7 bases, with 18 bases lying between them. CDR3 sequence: CASSIQGGSPNEQFF. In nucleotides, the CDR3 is TGTGCCAGCAGCATCCAGGGGGGTTCTCCTAATGAGCAGTTCTTC. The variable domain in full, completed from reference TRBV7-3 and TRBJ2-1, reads GAGVSQTPSNKVTEKGKYVELRCDPISGHTALYWYRQSLGQGPEFLIYFQGTGAADDSGLPNDRFFAVRPEGSVSTLKIQRTERGDSAVYLCASSIQGGSPNEQFFGPGTRLTVL.

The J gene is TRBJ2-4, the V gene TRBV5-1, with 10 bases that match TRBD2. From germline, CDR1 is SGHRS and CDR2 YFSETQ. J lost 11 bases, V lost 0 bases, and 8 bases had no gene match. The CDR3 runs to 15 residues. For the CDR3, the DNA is TGCGCCAGCAGCTTGGATGTAGCGGGGGGATCGTTTCAGTACTTC. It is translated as CASSLDVAGGSFQYF.

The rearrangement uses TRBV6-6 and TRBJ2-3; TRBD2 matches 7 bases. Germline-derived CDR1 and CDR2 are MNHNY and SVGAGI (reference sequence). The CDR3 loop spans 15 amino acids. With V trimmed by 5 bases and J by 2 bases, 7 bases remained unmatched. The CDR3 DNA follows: TGTGCCAGCAGTAATCGACGGGGGGACACAGATACGCAGTATTTT. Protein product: CASSNRRGDTDTQYF.

The CDR3 sequence: CASSNGGWNEQFF. The CDR3 region has the DNA TGTGCCAGCAGCAACGGGGGGTGGAATGAGCAGTTCTTC. The rearrangement joins TRBV11-3 to TRBJ2-1; the match to TRBD2 covers 7 bases. The CDR3 spans 13 residues. Looked up from germline, CDR1 is SGHNT and CDR2 is YENEEA. The trim removed 5 bases at V and 7 bases at J, leaving 5 bases unmatched.

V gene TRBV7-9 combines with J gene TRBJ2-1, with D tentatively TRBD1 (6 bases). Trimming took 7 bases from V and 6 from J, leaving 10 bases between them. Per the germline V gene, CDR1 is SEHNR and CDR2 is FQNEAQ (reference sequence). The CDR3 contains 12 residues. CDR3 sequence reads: CASIVRGNEQFF. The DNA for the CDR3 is TGTGCCAGCATCGTCAGGGGCAATGAGCAGTTCTTC.

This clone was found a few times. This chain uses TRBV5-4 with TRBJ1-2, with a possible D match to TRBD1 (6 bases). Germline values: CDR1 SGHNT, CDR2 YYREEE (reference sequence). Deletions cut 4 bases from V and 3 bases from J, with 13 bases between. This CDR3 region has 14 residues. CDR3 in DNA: TGTGCCAGCAGCATAACAGGGACGGACTATGGCTACACCTTC. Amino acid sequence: CASSITGTDYGYTF.

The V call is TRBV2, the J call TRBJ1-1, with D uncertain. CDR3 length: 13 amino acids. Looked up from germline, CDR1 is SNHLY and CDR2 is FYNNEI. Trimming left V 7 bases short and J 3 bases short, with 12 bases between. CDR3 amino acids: CASTLVRDTEAFF. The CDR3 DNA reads TGTGCCAGCACCTTGGTCCGGGACACTGAAGCTTTCTTT.

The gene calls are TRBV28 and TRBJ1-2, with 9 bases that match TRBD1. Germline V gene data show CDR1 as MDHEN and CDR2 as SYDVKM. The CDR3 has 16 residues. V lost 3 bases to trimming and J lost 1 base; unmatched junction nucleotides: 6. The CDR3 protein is CASSFPPGQGNYGYTF. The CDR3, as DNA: TGTGCCAGCAGTTTTCCCCCGGGACAGGGTAACTATGGCTACACCTTC.

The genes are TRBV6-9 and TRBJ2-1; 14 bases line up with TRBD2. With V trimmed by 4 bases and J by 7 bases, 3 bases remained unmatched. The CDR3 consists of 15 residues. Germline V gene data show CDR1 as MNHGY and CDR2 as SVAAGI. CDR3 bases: TGTGCCAGCAGTTCCGGGACTAGCGGGGGAAATGAGCAGTTCTTC. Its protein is CASSSGTSGGNEQFF.